This TCR beta chain emerged from a study of vaccination effects on CD4 cells after COVID-19. Regarding this clone: Its antigen is currently unknown.

The table came from immunoSEQ multiplex PCR; TCRdb's copy has only in-frame clones and leaves some out. The data show 40,000 to 50,000 clones, around 70% seen once. Findings of the study overall: Marked clonal contraction of infection- and vaccine-induced clones was seen late after vaccination. The study got few convalescent patients and did not collect any early post-infection timepoints.

Before sequencing, viral peptide pools were used by the ViraFEST assay to expand antigen-specific CD4+ T cells. The authors isolated CD4+ T cells after 9 to 10 days of culture. BNT162b2 vaccine or mRNA-1273 vaccine was given to participants in two doses. Fresh IL-2-containing medium replaced half the medium on days 3 and 7. Germline CDR1 reads SGHNT; CDR2 reads YENEEA. The ends were cut back, 5 bases at V and 5 bases at J, with 17 bases in the middle. The CDR3 has 15 amino acids. The V and J genes are TRBV11-3 and TRBJ2-3; D ambiguous. The sequences come from CD4+ T cells from PBMCs cultured with HCoV-OC43 spike peptides, collected after COVID-19 vaccination. Subset of the sample: HCoV-OC43 spike overlapping peptide pool stimulation. The sequence came from a human donor who received a COVID-19 vaccine. The CDR3 DNA is TGTGCCAGCAGCCCCCGTGGGATGCCAGGAGATACGCAGTATTTT. It specifies CASSPRGMPGDTQYF.